This TCR beta chain was recovered during a study of blood T cell repertoires in COVID-19. CDR3 length: 14 residues. The germline V and J ends were trimmed by 4 bases and 6 bases, with 16 bases remaining between them. From germline, CDR1 is SQVTM and CDR2 ANQGSEA. Assay: immunoSEQ multiplex PCR; the TCRdb copy retains only in-frame clones and omits some. The data hold about 160,000 clones, with around four fifths observed a single time. The V call is TRBV29-1, the J call TRBJ2-4; perhaps TRBD1 as D (5 bases). The specimen sequenced was PBMCs or T cells enriched from blood (not recorded which). This clonotype was obtained from a woman in her forties or fifties in a cohort exposed to, infected with or recovered from COVID-19 (not recorded which). This CDR3 is CSVGGHRDINIQYF. The CDR3 DNA is TGCAGCGTTGGAGGACACCGAGACATAAACATTCAGTACTTC.